The next 27 T cell receptor beta chains were all read from a single sample in a study of cytomegalovirus exposure and HLA in healthy donors. PCR used 60 Vbeta primers and 13 Jbeta primers. The repertoire was sequenced with immunoSEQ multiplex PCR; TCRdb's copy has only in-frame clones and lacks some. The sample yields about 94,000 clones, more than 70% seen once. Sample: PBMCs. All receptors come from a woman aged 40 to 50 in good health and CMV-seronegative.

The rearrangement joins TRBV7-8 to TRBJ2-7; 8 bases line up with TRBD2. This CDR3 is 19 amino acids long. Per the germline V gene, CDR1 is SGHVS and CDR2 is FQNEAQ. The V segment lost 2 bases and the J segment 3 bases; nucleotides outside the gene matches: 18. In DNA, the CDR3 is TGTGCCAGCAGCTTACTCAACTTTGACCGGGGGGGATTGGACTACGAGCAGTACTTC. Its translation: CASSLLNFDRGGLDYEQYF. The entire variable domain, with the rest obtained from reference TRBV7-8 and TRBJ2-7, is as follows: GAGVSQSPRYKVAKRGQDVALRCDPISGHVSLFWYQQALGQGPEFLTYFQNEAQLDKSGLPSDRFFAERPEGSVSTLKIQRTQQEDSAVYLCASSLLNFDRGGLDYEQYFGPGTRLTVT.

The genes are TRBV19 and TRBJ1-6, with 7 bases lining up with TRBD1. Germline-derived CDR1 and CDR2 are LNHDA and SQIVND (reference sequence). The J segment lost 13 bases and the V segment lost 4 bases, leaving 19 bases of the junction unmatched. The CDR3 runs 17 residues. Here the CDR3 reads CASSTSTGPVSFNPLHF. The DNA of the CDR3 is TGTGCCAGTAGTACCTCGACAGGGCCGGTTTCATTCAACCCCCTCCACTTT.

V gene TRBV29-1 combines with J gene TRBJ1-2; D is possibly TRBD1 (6 bases). V was clipped by 7 bases and J by 7 bases, with 16 bases between them. Per germline, CDR1 SQVTM and CDR2 ANQGSEA. The CDR3 consists of 12 residues. Here the CDR3 reads CSAKTGDFGYTF. The CDR3 bases are TGCAGCGCCAAGACAGGTGACTTTGGCTACACCTTC.

The gene calls are TRBV5-4 and TRBJ1-3, with 7 bases identical to TRBD1. The germline V gene encodes CDR1 SGHNT and CDR2 YYREEE (reference sequence). This CDR3 contains 14 residues. With 4 bases clipped from V and 2 bases from J, the junction kept 3 bases outside the gene matches. In DNA, the CDR3 is TGTGCCAGCAGCGGGGACAGAGCTGGAAACACCATATATTTT. Encoded protein: CASSGDRAGNTIYF.

The chain joins TRBV19 to TRBJ1-5, with a possible D match to TRBD1 (5 bases). The V end was cut by 7 bases, the J end by 2 bases, with 18 bases between. Germline loops: CDR1 LNHDA, CDR2 SQIVND (reference sequence). CDR3 length equals 16 residues. The CDR3 loop reads CASTLAGGTGNQPQHF. The CDR3 DNA follows: TGTGCCAGTACCTTAGCTGGAGGGACTGGCAATCAGCCCCAGCATTTT.

The J gene is TRBJ2-1, the V gene TRBV9, with 8 bases matching TRBD1. J was trimmed by 2 bases and V by 3 bases; bases with no gene match: 4. The CDR3 is 15 residues long. The V gene's germline CDR1 is SGDLS and CDR2 YYNGEE. The CDR3 is CASSAQGAPYNEQFF. Written as DNA, the CDR3 is TGTGCCAGCAGCGCCCAGGGGGCGCCCTACAATGAGCAGTTCTTC.

The chain is built from TRBV4-3 and TRBJ2-2; the D gene is possibly TRBD1 (5 bases). The germline V gene has CDR1 LGHNA and CDR2 YSLEER. The CDR3 consists of 16 residues. Between the trimmed V and J ends, which lost 1 base and 0 bases, there was a span of 9 bases. CDR3 DNA sequence: TGCGCCAGCAGCCAAGCCGCGACAGCGAACACCGGGGAGCTGTTTTTT. It specifies CASSQAATANTGELFF.

V gene TRBV28 combines with J gene TRBJ1-3; D is uncertain. This CDR3 contains 16 residues. With 5 bases removed from V and 0 bases from J, the gap between germline ends came to 14 bases. CDR1 MDHEN and CDR2 SYDVKM come from the germline V gene. The CDR3 protein is CASSTQVLFSGNTIYF. CDR3 bases: TGTGCCAGCAGTACCCAGGTTCTTTTCTCTGGAAACACCATATATTTT.

In this sample, this clone turned up once. The CDR3 region is CASSQDPAPTYEQYF. In DNA form, the CDR3 reads TGCGCCAGCAGCCAAGACCCCGCGCCTACCTACGAGCAGTACTTC. The J gene is TRBJ2-7, the V gene TRBV4-3; D is undetermined. Germline V gene sequence: CDR1 LGHNA, CDR2 YSLEER. V lost 0 bases and J 2 bases, leaving 11 bases between the germline ends. The CDR3 is 15 amino acids.

This clone was counted only a few times. The chain employs TRBV6-4 and TRBJ2-1; 11 nucleotides line up with TRBD2. The CDR3 runs to 15 residues. The germline gives CDR1 MRHNA, CDR2 SNTAGT. J lost 3 bases, V lost 4 bases, and 2 bases had no gene match. The CDR3 here is CASSVLAGDYNEQFF. Here the CDR3 DNA reads TGTGCCAGCAGTGTACTAGCGGGGGACTACAATGAGCAGTTCTTC.

This clone was detected only once. This chain links TRBV11-3 with TRBJ2-2, with a tentative D call TRBD1 (5 bases). The germline V and J ends were trimmed by 3 bases and 2 bases, with 10 bases remaining between them. Germline CDR1 and CDR2: SGHNT and YENEEA. This CDR3 comprises 15 residues. The CDR3 here is CASSLGQGNTGELFF. The CDR3 nucleotides read TGTGCCAGCAGCTTGGGGCAGGGAAACACCGGGGAGCTGTTTTTT.

This clone showed up just a few times. Given a much more abundant clone one base away, this may be a read error. The CDR3 loop is CASSQQGLGTEAFF. The DNA of the CDR3 is TGTGCCAGCAGCCAACAGGGATTGGGCACTGAAGCTTTCTTT. The chain couples TRBV7-9 to TRBJ1-1; a weak D match, TRBD1 (6 bases). The CDR3 is 14 residues long. V lost 5 bases, J lost 4 bases, and 14 bases lay in between. CDR1 is SEHNR, CDR2 FQNEAQ, per germline (reference sequence).

A single count supports this clone. The chain links TRBV29-1 to TRBJ2-7, with TRBD2 matching over 14 bases. Trimming removed 7 bases from V and 6 bases from J; junction bases left unmatched: 5. This CDR3 is 13 amino acids long. Germline V gene sequence: CDR1 SQVTM, CDR2 ANQGSEA. As DNA, the CDR3 is TGCAGCGGCGTGACTAGCGGGGGGGGCGAGCAGTACTTC. It is translated as CSGVTSGGGEQYF.

V gene TRBV27 combines with J gene TRBJ2-7; tentative D call: TRBD2 (6 bases). V lost 7 bases and J 6 bases, leaving 16 bases between the germline ends. The CDR3 has 13 amino acids. Germline V gene sequence: CDR1 MNHEY, CDR2 SMNVEV (reference sequence). The CDR3 coding sequence is TGTGCCAGCAAAACCGGGGGTGCGCGCGAGCAGTACTTC. This translates into CASKTGGAREQYF.

This rearrangement joins TRBV6-6 to TRBJ2-2; 8 nucleotides align to TRBD1. CDR1 MNHNY and CDR2 SVGAGI come from the germline V gene (reference sequence). CDR3 length: 14 amino acids. V was clipped by 6 bases and J by 4 bases; unmatched bases: 4. The CDR3 DNA reads as TGTGCCAGCAGCGGACAGGGTTTCACCGGGGAGCTGTTTTTT. It is translated as CASSGQGFTGELFF.

This clone has just one count. Other DNA sequences in this specimen translate into the identical CDR3. The gene calls are TRBV7-2 and TRBJ1-1; D gene unclear. The CDR3 totals 13 residues. V gave up 1 base and J gave up 8 bases, with 11 bases separating them. Germline V gene sequence: CDR1 SGHTA, CDR2 FQGNSA. This CDR3 reads CASSLGPNGEAFF. As DNA, the CDR3 is TGTGCCAGCAGCTTAGGGCCCAACGGGGAAGCTTTCTTT.

This rearrangement joins TRBV7-9 to TRBJ2-2, with a tentative D call TRBD1 (6 bases). The CDR3 contains 18 residues. The ends were cut back, 3 bases at V and 1 base at J, with 18 bases in the middle. CDR1 and CDR2 (germline): SEHNR, FQNEAQ (reference sequence). CDR3 sequence: CASSFRRLGALNTGELFF. The DNA of the CDR3 is TGTGCCAGCAGCTTCAGGAGGCTGGGGGCGCTGAACACCGGGGAGCTGTTTTTT.

The rearrangement uses TRBV18 and TRBJ1-2; 10 bases fit TRBD1. The V gene's germline CDR1 is KGHSH and CDR2 LQKENI. The V and J ends lost 4 bases and 1 base, in that order; junction bases with no gene match: 12. The CDR3 contains 18 residues. For the CDR3, the DNA is TGTGCCAGCTCACAAACCGGACAGGGGGGAGAGGATAACTATGGCTACACCTTC. Amino acid sequence: CASSQTGQGGEDNYGYTF.

The rearrangement uses TRBV15 and TRBJ1-5; 7 nucleotides line up with TRBD1. Germline values: CDR1 LNHNV, CDR2 YYDKDF (reference sequence). This CDR3 region has 16 residues. V lost 0 bases to trimming and J lost 1 base; unmatched junction nucleotides: 3. CDR3 amino acids: CATSRDLTGSNQPQHF. CDR3 bases: TGTGCCACCAGCAGAGATCTGACAGGGAGCAATCAGCCCCAGCATTTT.

This clone is termed medium-sized. Other DNA sequences of this sample code for an identical CDR3. The chain combines TRBV6-1 with TRBJ2-3; 12 nucleotides agree with TRBD2. CDR1 MNHNS and CDR2 SASEGT come from the germline V gene. The ends lost 2 bases at V and 4 bases at J; junction bases unmatched: 1. CDR3 length: 15 residues. This CDR3 is CASSELAGGPDTQYF. CDR3 DNA sequence: TGTGCCAGCAGTGAACTAGCGGGGGGGCCAGATACGCAGTATTTT.

V is TRBV7-6 and J is TRBJ1-3; 7 bases line up with TRBD1. This CDR3 has 18 amino acids. J was trimmed by 0 bases and V by 4 bases; bases with no gene match: 12. The germline CDR1 and CDR2 sequences are SGHVS and FNYEAQ. Here the CDR3 reads CASSSRSRQGISGNTIYF. In nucleotides, the CDR3 is TGTGCCAGCAGCTCTCGGAGTAGACAGGGAATCTCTGGAAACACCATATATTTT.

The chain links TRBV4-1 to TRBJ2-1; 8 nucleotides align to TRBD2. Germline values: CDR1 MGHRA, CDR2 YSYEKL. This CDR3 has 14 amino acids. With V trimmed by 2 bases and J by 10 bases, 7 bases remained unmatched. The CDR3 DNA sequence: TGCGCCAGCAGCCAACCGGGGGGGCCATGGGAGCAGTTCTTC. It codes for CASSQPGGPWEQFF.

V gene TRBV15 combines with J gene TRBJ2-1; D might be TRBD2 (6 bases). V lost 3 bases and J 4 bases, leaving 13 bases between the germline ends. The V gene's germline CDR1 is LNHNV and CDR2 YYDKDF (reference sequence). The CDR3 has 15 residues. In nucleotides, the CDR3 is TGTGCCACCAGCAGTGCGGGAATCGGGTACAATGAGCAGTTCTTC. Its protein product is CATSSAGIGYNEQFF.

Concerning this clone: One junction end does not reproduce the germline sequence, and a read error may be involved. This chain links TRBV4-3 with TRBJ1-4, with TRBD1 matching over 9 bases. The length of the CDR3 is 13 residues. The germline V gene has CDR1 LGHNA and CDR2 YSLEER. CDR3 nucleotide sequence: TGCGCCAGCAGCCAAGAAAGGGACAGGGTCGAGGTTTTT. It translates to CASSQERDRVEVF.

This clone was seen just once. This sequence joins TRBV6-5 and TRBJ1-2; TRBD1 aligns across 9 bases. Germline loops: CDR1 MNHEY, CDR2 SVGAGI. V was clipped by 7 bases and J by 7 bases; unmatched bases: 10. The CDR3 spans 14 residues. CDR3 sequence reads: CASNLGGQGSGYTF. CDR3 bases: TGTGCCAGCAACCTGGGGGGACAGGGTTCTGGCTACACCTTC.

The V and J genes are TRBV7-9 and TRBJ1-1, with a weak D call TRBD1 (6 bases). The CDR3 consists of 14 residues. V gave up 5 bases and J gave up 3 bases, with 13 bases separating them. Germline V lookup: CDR1 SEHNR, CDR2 FQNEAQ (reference sequence). As DNA, the CDR3 is TGTGCCAGCAGCCTAGACAGGCTGCACACTGAAGCTTTCTTT. Amino acid sequence: CASSLDRLHTEAFF.

J is TRBJ2-5 and V is TRBV29-1; D might be TRBD2 (5 bases). Per germline, CDR1 SQVTM and CDR2 ANQGSEA. V gave up 6 bases and J gave up 0 bases, with 8 bases separating them. The CDR3 totals 12 residues. CDR3 region: CSVDGDQETQYF. The CDR3 region has the DNA TGCAGCGTAGACGGGGACCAAGAGACCCAGTACTTC.